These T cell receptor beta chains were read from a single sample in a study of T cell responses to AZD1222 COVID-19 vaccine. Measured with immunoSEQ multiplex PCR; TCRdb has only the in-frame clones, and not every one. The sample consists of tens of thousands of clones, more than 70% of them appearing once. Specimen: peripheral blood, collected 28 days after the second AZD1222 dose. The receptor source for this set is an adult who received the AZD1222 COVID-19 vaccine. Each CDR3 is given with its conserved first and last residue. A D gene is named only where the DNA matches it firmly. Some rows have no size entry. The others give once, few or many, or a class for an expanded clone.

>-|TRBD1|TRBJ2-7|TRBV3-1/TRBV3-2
CASGRTGTYEQYF
TGTGCCAGCGGACGGACAGGGACCTACGAGCAGTACTTC
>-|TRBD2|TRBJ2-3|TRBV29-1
CSVEREGGSDTQYF
TGCAGCGTCGAGCGGGAGGGGGGGTCAGATACGCAGTATTTT
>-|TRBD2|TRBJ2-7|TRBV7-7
CAVSVAGGYEQYF
TGTGCCGTATCGGTAGCGGGGGGTTACGAGCAGTACTTC
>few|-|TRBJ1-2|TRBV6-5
CASVILDGYTF
TGTGCCAGCGTGATTCTTGATGGCTACACCTTC
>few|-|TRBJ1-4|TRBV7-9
CASSFLPEATNEKLFF
TGTGCCAGCAGCTTCCTACCGGAGGCAACTAATGAAAAACTGTTTTTT
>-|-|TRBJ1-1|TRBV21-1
CASSAPRGAEAFF
TGTGCCAGCAGCGCGCCGAGGGGCGCTGAAGCTTTCTTT
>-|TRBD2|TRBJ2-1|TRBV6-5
CASSPASGPYNEQFF
TGTGCCAGCAGTCCTGCTAGCGGTCCCTACAATGAGCAGTTCTTC
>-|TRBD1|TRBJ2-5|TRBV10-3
CAIKGTGDQETQYF
TGTGCCATCAAAGGGACAGGGGACCAAGAGACCCAGTACTTC
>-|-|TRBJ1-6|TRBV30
CAWTGQGSYNSPLHF
TGTGCCTGGACCGGACAAGGGTCCTATAATTCACCCCTCCACTTT
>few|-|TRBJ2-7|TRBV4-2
CASSQDNGPGYEQYF
TGTGCCAGCAGCCAAGATAACGGGCCGGGCTACGAGCAGTACTTC
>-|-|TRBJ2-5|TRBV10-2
CASSEGPGPTETQYF
TGCGCCAGCAGTGAGGGACCCGGTCCCACAGAGACCCAGTACTTC
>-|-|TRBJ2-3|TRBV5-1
CASSFFTSRSTDTQYF
TGCGCCAGCAGCTTTTTTACTAGCAGGTCCACAGATACGCAGTATTTT
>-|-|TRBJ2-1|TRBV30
CAWRPYNEQFF
TGTGCCTGGAGGCCCTACAATGAGCAGTTCTTC
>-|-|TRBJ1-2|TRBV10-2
CATGETGRSYGYTF
TGCGCCACCGGGGAGACAGGAAGGTCGTATGGCTACACCTTC
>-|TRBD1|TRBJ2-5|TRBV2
CASSARTGPGETQYF
TGTGCCAGCAGCGCCAGGACAGGGCCCGGGGAGACCCAGTACTTC
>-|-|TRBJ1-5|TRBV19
CASGGNRPGGPQHF
TGTGCCAGTGGGGGGAACAGGCCGGGAGGGCCCCAGCATTTT
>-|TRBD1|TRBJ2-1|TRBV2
CATKPRDRTYNEQFF
TGTGCTACTAAACCCCGGGACAGGACATACAATGAGCAGTTCTTC
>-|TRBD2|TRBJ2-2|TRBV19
CASSKTSGANTGELFF
TGTGCCAGTAGTAAAACAAGCGGGGCGAACACCGGGGAGCTGTTTTTT
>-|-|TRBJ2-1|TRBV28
CASASGQSNEQFF
TGTGCCAGCGCCTCGGGACAAAGCAATGAGCAGTTCTTC
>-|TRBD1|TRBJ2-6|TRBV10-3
CAISPGQGGSGANVLTF
TGTGCCATCAGCCCGGGACAGGGGGGCTCTGGGGCCAACGTCCTGACTTTC
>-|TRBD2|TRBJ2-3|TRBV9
CASSVDGAGADTQYF
TGTGCCAGCAGCGTAGATGGAGCGGGAGCCGATACGCAGTATTTT